The 11 T cell receptor beta chains listed next were all sequenced from one sample in a study of lymphopenia after photon versus proton radiotherapy. Some clones are missing from TCRdb's copy, which holds only in-frame ones; the method was immunoSEQ multiplex PCR. The table shows fewer than 30,000 clones, with 87% occurring only once. This sample comprised peripheral blood, obtained from a patient treated with photon-based radiotherapy. These receptors came from a man between 50 and 59 years old with gastric cancer.

This clone came up once. The chain joins TRBV10-3 to TRBJ2-4; 9 bases match TRBD1. Trimming cost V 6 bases and J 2 bases; bases outside gene matches: 2. This CDR3 has 14 amino acids. Germline V gives CDR1 ENHRY, CDR2 SYGVKD. CDR3 bases: TGTGCCATCAGGGGACAGGGAACCAAAAACATTCAGTACTTC. Its protein product is CAIRGQGTKNIQYF.

The CDR3 sequence is CASSQDAAAGNTIYF. Written as DNA, the CDR3 is TGCGCCAGCAGCCAAGATGCGGCAGCTGGAAACACCATATATTTT. The chain employs TRBV4-3 and TRBJ1-3; no clear D gene. V lost 0 bases to trimming and J lost 2 bases, with 8 bases between them. The CDR3 contains 15 residues. CDR1 is LGHNA, CDR2 YSLEER, per germline.

This clone has a handful of counts. The chain combines TRBV20-1 with TRBJ1-1; no firm D call. V was cut by 5 bases and J by 3 bases, with 4 bases left in between. The germline V gene has CDR1 DFQATT and CDR2 SNEGSKA (reference sequence). The CDR3 consists of 10 residues. The CDR3 DNA is TGCAGTGCTTGGGACACTGAAGCTTTCTTT. It translates to CSAWDTEAFF.

The V call is TRBV30, the J call TRBJ2-1; no clear D. Per the germline V gene, CDR1 is GTSNPN and CDR2 is SVGIG (reference sequence). The CDR3 covers 12 residues. The V and J ends lost 1 base and 8 bases respectively, with 9 bases between them. For the CDR3, the DNA is TGTGCCTGGAGTGGAGGACGCTATGAGCAGTTCTTC. It codes for CAWSGGRYEQFF.

The chain recombines TRBV7-3 with TRBJ1-6; D is possibly TRBD1 (6 bases). The CDR3 runs to 15 residues. V lost 2 bases and J lost 6, with 11 bases in between. Germline CDR1 is SGHTA and CDR2 is FQGTGA. The DNA of the CDR3 is TGTGCCAGCAGCTTAGAAGGGACATCTAATTCACCCCTCCACTTT. Translating it yields CASSLEGTSNSPLHF.

This rearrangement joins TRBV7-6 to TRBJ1-1, with a possible D match to TRBD1 (5 bases). CDR1 and CDR2 from the germline V gene are SGHVS and FNYEAQ. The CDR3 spans 16 residues. Deletions cut 1 base from V and 5 bases from J, with 17 bases between. CDR3 loop: CASSLEYTIRATEAFF. The CDR3 DNA sequence: TGTGCCAGCAGCTTAGAGTATACCATCAGGGCTACTGAAGCTTTCTTT.

The CDR3 DNA is TGTGCCAGCCTACGGACAGGGTTCTTTAGTGGCTACACCTTC. This gives the protein CASLRTGFFSGYTF. The chain has TRBV14 and TRBJ1-2; 8 positions agree with TRBD1. The CDR3 has 14 amino acids. Germline V gives CDR1 SGHDN, CDR2 FVKESK. J gave up 7 bases and V 8 bases, and 12 bases lay outside the gene matches. The whole variable domain, remainder taken from reference TRBV14 and TRBJ1-2, is EAGVTQFPSHSVIEKGQTVTLRCDPISGHDNLYWYRRVMGKEIKFLLHFVKESKQDESGMPNNRFLAERTGGTYSTLKVQPAELEDSGVYFCASLRTGFFSGYTFGSGTRLTVV.

This chain uses TRBV18 with TRBJ2-1; perhaps TRBD1 as D (6 bases). Germline V gene lookup returns CDR1 KGHSH and CDR2 LQKENI. V was shortened by 2 bases and J by 0 bases, with 20 bases between the two germline ends. The CDR3 length is 19 residues. CDR3 DNA: TGTGCCAGCTCACCAGGTTCGCAAGACAGGCCTAGCTCCTACAATGAGCAGTTCTTC. Translating gives CASSPGSQDRPSSYNEQFF. Together with reference TRBV18 and TRBJ2-1, the CDR3 gives the full variable domain: NAGVMQNPRHLVRRRGQEARLRCSPMKGHSHVYWYRQLPEEGLKFMVYLQKENIIDESGMPKERFSAEFPKEGPSILRIQQVVRGDSAAYFCASSPGSQDRPSSYNEQFFGPGTRLTVL.

This chain connects TRBV19 to TRBJ2-7; 7 nucleotides agree with TRBD1. Germline V gene lookup returns CDR1 LNHDA and CDR2 SQIVND (reference sequence). The junction had 5 bases not matched to a gene; V was cut back by 5 bases and J by 4 bases. The CDR3 length is 13 residues. The CDR3 nucleotides are TGTGCCAGTAGTCGGACAGGCCCATACGAGCAGTACTTC. Translated: CASSRTGPYEQYF.

V is TRBV7-9 and J is TRBJ1-1, with unresolved D. In germline, CDR1 is SEHNR, CDR2 FQNEAQ (reference sequence). The germline V and J ends were trimmed by 4 bases and 6 bases, with 12 bases remaining between them. The CDR3 spans 13 residues. Written as DNA, the CDR3 is TGTGCCAGCAGCTCCCGGATGAAACCTGAAGCTTTCTTT. This gives the protein CASSSRMKPEAFF.

V is TRBV11-2 and J is TRBJ2-7; 9 bases are a match to TRBD1. CDR1 SGHAT and CDR2 FQNNGV come from the germline V gene. J gave up 1 base and V 2 bases, and 6 bases lay outside the gene matches. This CDR3 has 16 residues. CDR3 in DNA: TGTGCCAGCAGCTTATATCAGGGACAGGGTTCCTACGAGCAGTACTTC. Translation: CASSLYQGQGSYEQYF.